One T cell receptor beta chain is described in this entry. The sample is drawn from a study of radiotherapy plus CTLA-4 blockade in lung cancer. Assay: immunoSEQ multiplex PCR; the TCRdb copy retains only in-frame clones and omits some. The repertoire holds approximately 70,000 clones, 70% to 80% seen once, with 15% to 20% in the top ten. The junction had 6 bases not matched to a gene; V was cut back by 5 bases and J by 4 bases. The CDR3 spans 15 residues. Germline V gene data show CDR1 as MDHEN and CDR2 as SYDVKM. This receptor was taken from a human donor with non-small cell lung cancer whose response to radiotherapy plus ipilimumab could not be evaluated. Some clones in this sample may be carry-over from other donors' samples. The rearrangement joins TRBV28 to TRBJ1-1, with 11 bases lining up with TRBD1. Sequencing used peripheral blood, obtained from a patient treated with radiotherapy plus ipilimumab. The CDR3 region is CASSPSGQGATEAFF. In DNA, the CDR3 is TGTGCCAGCAGTCCCTCAGGACAGGGGGCCACTGAAGCTTTCTTT.